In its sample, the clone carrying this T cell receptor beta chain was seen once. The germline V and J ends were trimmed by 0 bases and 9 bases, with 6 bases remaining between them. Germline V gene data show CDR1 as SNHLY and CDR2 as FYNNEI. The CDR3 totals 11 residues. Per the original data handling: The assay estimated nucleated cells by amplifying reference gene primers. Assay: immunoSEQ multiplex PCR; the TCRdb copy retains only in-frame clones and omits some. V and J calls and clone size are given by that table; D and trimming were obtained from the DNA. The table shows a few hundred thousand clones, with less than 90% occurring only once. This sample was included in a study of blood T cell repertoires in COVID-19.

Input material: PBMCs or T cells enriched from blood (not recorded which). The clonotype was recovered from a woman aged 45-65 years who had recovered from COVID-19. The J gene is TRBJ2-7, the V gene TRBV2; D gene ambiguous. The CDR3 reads CASSEAPGQYF. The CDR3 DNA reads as TGTGCCAGCAGTGAAGCCCCGGGGCAGTACTTC. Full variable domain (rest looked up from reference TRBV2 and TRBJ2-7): EPEVTQTPSHQVTQMGQEVILRCVPISNHLYFYWYRQILGQKVEFLVSFYNNEISEKSEIFDDQFSVERPDGSNFTLKIRSTKLEDSAMYFCASSEAPGQYFGPGTRLTVT.